This T cell receptor beta chain derives from a study of T-cell reconstitution after alpha-beta-depleted transplantation in children. Study outcomes and limitations: Diversity of TCRbeta at day 60 was high in some patients, arising from surviving recipient T cells and thymic progenitors. Several hundred expanded graft clones reportedly were the source of alpha-beta T cells about two months after transplant.

A TCRbeta library incorporating unique molecular identifiers was prepared. TCRdb re-analysed the PCR reads in MiXCR, keeping a single row per CDR3 protein. Altogether about 7,700 distinct CDR3 sequences are present, about 13% being singletons, with the ten largest covering roughly 50%. This clonotype has at least ten counts. What it recognizes is unknown. J gave up 2 bases and V 1 base, and 9 bases lay outside the gene matches. CDR1 is SEHNR, CDR2 FQNEAQ, per germline (reference sequence). The CDR3 is made up of 17 amino acids. The specimen was PBMCs, mostly from graft donor cells, collected 60 days after TCRalphabeta/CD19-depleted stem cell transplant. This clonotype was sampled from a patient aged 2-10 years who had a stem cell transplant for inherited bone marrow failure, so the T cells may come from the graft donor. This chain links TRBV7-9 with TRBJ2-3; 7 bases map to TRBD2. This CDR3 reads CASSLVYPSGYTDTQYF. The CDR3 nucleotides are TGTGCCAGCAGCTTAGTTTACCCTAGCGGCTACACAGATACGCAGTATTTT.